Presented here are 13 T cell receptor beta chains from one specimen sequenced in a study of PD-1 blockade in classical Hodgkin lymphoma. Here immunoSEQ multiplex PCR was the method, and the copy in TCRdb shows in-frame clones only, minus some. Here the sample spans around 21,000 clones, 88% being singletons. Time point specified: cycle 4 day 1 (C4D1), after about 6 weeks of nivolumab. Every patient relapsed after autologous stem cell transplantation, and brentuximab vedotin exposure varied. Thawed PBMCs were the source of CD8+ T cells, obtained through magnetic negative selection. This sample comprised CD8+ T cells from blood, obtained before the fourth cycle of nivolumab. Every receptor here comes from a human donor with classical Hodgkin lymphoma.

The V gene is TRBV18, the J gene TRBJ2-1; D is ambiguous. The CDR3 loop spans 11 amino acids. Trimming took 1 base from V and 14 from J, leaving 9 bases between them. The V gene's germline CDR1 is KGHSH and CDR2 LQKENI. CDR3 region: CASSPLSVEFF. For the CDR3, the DNA is TGTGCCAGCTCACCACTCTCGGTCGAGTTCTTC. The full variable domain, with the rest looked up from reference TRBV18 and TRBJ2-1, is NAGVMQNPRHLVRRRGQEARLRCSPMKGHSHVYWYRQLPEEGLKFMVYLQKENIIDESGMPKERFSAEFPKEGPSILRIQQVVRGDSAAYFCASSPLSVEFFGPGTRLTVL.

This clone was recorded once. The gene calls are TRBV4-1 and TRBJ2-1; TRBD2 agrees at 8 bases. The CDR3 is 15 amino acids. V dropped 3 bases and J dropped 8; count of bases not matched to a gene: 9. Looked up from germline, CDR1 is MGHRA and CDR2 is YSYEKL. The CDR3 nucleotides are TGCGCCAGCAGCCAGTTAGCGGGAATTGGCGATGAGCAGTTCTTC. Translation gives CASSQLAGIGDEQFF.

In nucleotides, the CDR3 is TGTGCCAGCAGCGTAGTCTCCCCAACAGGGGCCACTGAAGCTTTCTTT. Translating it yields CASSVVSPTGATEAFF. The chain is built from TRBV9 and TRBJ1-1, with 7 nucleotides matching TRBD1. The germline V gene has CDR1 SGDLS and CDR2 YYNGEE. The CDR3 loop spans 16 amino acids. V lost 0 bases and J lost 4; bases outside the gene matches: 9.

The chain has TRBV27 and TRBJ2-1; 8 bases map to TRBD1. Germline CDR1 reads MNHEY; CDR2 reads SMNVEV (reference sequence). The V and J ends lost 5 bases and 5 bases, in that order; junction bases with no gene match: 8. This CDR3 spans 15 amino acids. CDR3 nucleotide sequence: TGTGCCAGCAGTCTCCGGGACAGGCCCCACAATGAGCAGTTCTTC. Translating it yields CASSLRDRPHNEQFF.

The chain links TRBV7-8 to TRBJ2-7; 8 nucleotides match TRBD2. The CDR3 length is 16 residues. Germline CDR1 is SGHVS and CDR2 is FQNEAQ. After removal of 1 base from V and 4 bases from J, the junction contained 9 bases not matched to a gene. Here the CDR3 reads CASSLDLAGTRYEQYF. CDR3 nucleotides: TGTGCCAGCAGCTTAGACCTAGCGGGCACACGGTACGAGCAGTACTTC.

This clone is a singleton in its sample. The chain uses TRBV5-1 and TRBJ2-7, with 8 bases that match TRBD1. Germline assignment: CDR1 SGHRS and CDR2 YFSETQ. V was clipped by 0 bases and J by 3 bases; unmatched bases: 11. The CDR3 consists of 17 residues. The CDR3 DNA reads TGCGCCAGCAGCTTGGCTGCCTCGACAGGGGATCACTACGAGCAGTACTTC. Translating gives CASSLAASTGDHYEQYF.

The CDR3 reads CASSDRGQGSEAFF. As DNA, the CDR3 is TGTGCCAGCAGCGATAGGGGACAGGGCTCTGAAGCTTTCTTT. V gene TRBV7-6 combines with J gene TRBJ1-1, with 9 bases identical to TRBD1. There are 14 residues in the CDR3. The germline CDR1 and CDR2 sequences are SGHVS and FNYEAQ. Unmatched junction bases numbered 7, after V lost 5 bases and J lost 6 bases.

A few counts support this clone. This rearrangement joins TRBV6-1 to TRBJ2-7; D remains unclear. The ends were cut back, 7 bases at V and 1 base at J, with 8 bases in the middle. The CDR3 extends over 12 amino acids. CDR1 is MNHNS, CDR2 SASEGT, per germline. CDR3 loop: CASNGDSYEQYF. Here the CDR3 DNA reads TGTGCCAGCAATGGGGATTCCTACGAGCAGTACTTC.

The CDR3 reads CASSVEKTGVLPGFF. In DNA, the CDR3 is TGTGCCAGCAGCGTAGAGAAGACAGGGGTCCTCCCGGGGTTCTTC. The chain combines TRBV9 with TRBJ2-1; TRBD1 agrees at 8 bases. The junction had 14 bases not matched to a gene; V was cut back by 0 bases and J by 15 bases. The CDR3 is 15 amino acids. Germline loops: CDR1 SGDLS, CDR2 YYNGEE.

The V and J genes are TRBV19 and TRBJ2-7; D uncertain. CDR3 length equals 14 residues. V lost 4 bases to trimming and J lost 4 bases, with 14 bases between them. The germline CDR1 and CDR2 sequences are LNHDA and SQIVND (reference sequence). The CDR3 loop reads CASSTGPYPYEQYF. The CDR3, as DNA: TGTGCCAGTAGTACCGGGCCCTACCCTTACGAGCAGTACTTC.

The J gene is TRBJ2-7, the V gene TRBV12-5; D perhaps matches TRBD1 (5 bases). Trimming took off 5 bases at V and 3 bases at J, with 14 bases between the two ends. The germline V gene encodes CDR1 LGHNT and CDR2 FRNRAP. CDR3 size: 14 residues. This CDR3 is CASGRAVGRYEQYF. Written as DNA, the CDR3 is TGTGCTAGTGGTCGGGCCGTGGGGCGCTACGAGCAGTACTTC.

The gene calls are TRBV5-6 and TRBJ2-2, with 7 bases fitting TRBD1. CDR1 is SGHDT and CDR2 is YYEEEE in the germline V gene. V was pared by 4 bases and J by 4 bases, with 13 bases of the junction left unmatched. This CDR3 contains 17 residues. The CDR3 DNA follows: TGTGCCAGCAGCCCGACCCAGGACAGGAGTCTCACCGGGGAGCTGTTTTTT. It yields the protein CASSPTQDRSLTGELFF.

J is TRBJ2-7 and V is TRBV7-6, with 7 bases identical to TRBD1. The CDR3 runs 13 residues. Per the germline V gene, CDR1 is SGHVS and CDR2 is FNYEAQ. The trim removed 1 base at V and 5 bases at J, leaving 2 bases unmatched. The CDR3, as DNA: TGTGCCAGCAGCTTAGGGGACAGCCACGAGCAGTACTTC. Translation gives CASSLGDSHEQYF.